This TCR beta chain stems from a study of T-cell memory formation after mild COVID-19. In the study overall: TCR clusters mostly belonged to single donors. Study-wide results and caveats: Mostly located in CM and EM were contracting CD4+ clones, with contracting CD8+ clones located in EMRA. Within pre-infection memory, some responding clones were found, suggesting cross-reactive memory joined.

With regard to this clonotype: Antigen specificity is unknown.

cDNA libraries for TCR alpha and TCR beta, carrying sample barcodes and UMIs, came from 5'RACE with constant-segment primers. TCRdb independently ran MiXCR on the 5' RACE reads; one entry per CDR3 protein. The sample carries approximately 180,000 distinct CDR3 sequences, 16% recorded once. This receptor was obtained from an adult woman who had mild COVID-19 (a few samples of this study predate the infection). Cell type and time point are not known. Sequenced: PBMCs or a T cell subset sorted from them (not recorded which).

The CDR3 DNA reads TGCGCCAGTGGGGTGGAAGGAGTAAACATTCAGTACTTC. This translates into CASGVEGVNIQYF. The genes are TRBV5-1 and TRBJ2-4, with no clear D. This CDR3 comprises 13 residues. Trimming took off 8 bases at V and 6 bases at J, with 15 bases between the two ends. Germline V lookup: CDR1 SGHRS, CDR2 YFSETQ.